This TCR beta chain comes out of a study of T cell responses to AZD1222 COVID-19 vaccine. Study outcomes and limitations: The sample set comprised mostly white British donors with more females, and clonal diversity was possibly underestimated.

Germline assignment: CDR1 MNHEY and CDR2 SVGAGI. The V end was cut by 4 bases, the J end by 1 base, with 11 bases between. CDR3 size: 15 residues. Libraries were prepared by immunoSEQ multiplex PCR; TCRdb keeps only in-frame clonotypes and omits some of them. In the table there are about 120,000 clones, around 89% of which are singletons. In regard to this clone: The target antigen is unknown.

The clonotype was recovered from an adult in good health. The sequenced sample was peripheral blood, obtained on day 0 of AZD1222 vaccination. This sequence joins TRBV6-5 and TRBJ1-5; D is possibly TRBD1 (5 bases). The CDR3 DNA reads as TGTGCCAGCAGTTCGACAGTAATGAGCAATCAGCCCCAGCATTTT. Translating gives CASSSTVMSNQPQHF.